A selection of T cell receptor beta chains follows, all from one sample in a study of shared clonotypes between healthy human individuals. The assay was immunoSEQ multiplex PCR, and TCRdb's table has in-frame clones only and misses some. Here the sample spans about 1,500,000 clones, approximately 97% being singletons. The sequencing sample was made of naive CD4+ T cells sorted from blood. The receptors here all came from a man aged 25 to 40 in good health. Both conserved end residues are part of each CDR3. The order of the fields is V gene, J gene, D gene, clone size, CDR3 protein, CDR3 DNA. D genes are given only for firm matches. Some rows have no size entry. The others give once, few or many, or a class for an expanded clone.

TRBV19	TRBJ1-4	TRBD1	-	CASKGAEGKLFF	TGTGCCAGTAAGGGGGCCGAAGGAAAACTGTTTTTT
TRBV6-6	TRBJ2-2	TRBD2	-	CASSPPTSGRAGELFF	TGTGCCAGCAGTCCCCCGACTAGCGGGAGGGCCGGGGAGCTGTTTTTT
TRBV19	TRBJ1-1	-	once	CASMNQGLGNTEAFF	TGTGCCAGTATGAATCAGGGTCTTGGGAACACTGAAGCTTTCTTT
TRBV27	TRBJ2-7	TRBD2	-	CASSLLGTSETYEQYF	TGTGCCAGCAGTTTATTAGGGACTAGCGAGACGTACGAGCAGTACTTC
TRBV28	TRBJ1-5	-	once	CASVRRGQPQHF	TGTGCCAGCGTTCGACGGGGACAGCCCCAGCATTTT
TRBV2	TRBJ1-4	-	once	CASSATGHRNEKLFF	TGTGCCAGCAGTGCTACGGGACACCGAAATGAAAAACTGTTTTTT
TRBV6-5	TRBJ2-7	-	-	CASSYEAQPGYEQYF	TGTGCCAGCAGTTACGAGGCACAGCCCGGCTACGAGCAGTACTTC
TRBV2	TRBJ2-5	TRBD2	-	CASCRISGAEETQYF	TGTGCCAGCTGTCGTATTAGCGGGGCGGAAGAGACCCAGTACTTC
TRBV7-2	TRBJ2-3	-	-	CASSLGTLQGTDTQYF	TGTGCCAGCAGTCTCGGGACCCTCCAAGGCACAGATACGCAGTATTTT
TRBV2	TRBJ1-2	-	few	CASRLGGDYGYTF	TGTGCCAGCCGCCTCGGGGGTGACTATGGCTACACCTTC
TRBV5-1	TRBJ1-4	TRBD1	-	CASSPTGATNEKLFF	TGCGCCAGCAGCCCTACAGGGGCAACTAATGAAAAACTGTTTTTT
TRBV18	TRBJ2-3	-	-	CASSPPNRDLVFQDTQYF	TGTGCCAGCTCACCACCTAACCGTGACTTAGTTTTTCAGGATACGCAGTATTTT
TRBV5-1	TRBJ2-7	TRBD2	-	CASSPGLAGSTSYEQYF	TGCGCCAGCAGCCCGGGACTAGCGGGGTCCACCTCCTACGAGCAGTACTTC
TRBV4-1	TRBJ2-1	-	-	CASSQVRTRGSDEQFF	TGCGCCAGCAGCCAAGTTAGGACTAGGGGGTCAGATGAGCAGTTCTTC
TRBV14	TRBJ2-3	TRBD2	-	CASSQKTSGRFTDTQYF	TGTGCCAGCAGCCAAAAAACTAGCGGGAGGTTCACAGATACGCAGTATTTT
TRBV28	TRBJ2-7	TRBD2	-	CASSLFSGRAHEQYF	TGTGCCAGCAGCCTCTTTAGCGGGAGGGCTCACGAGCAGTACTTC
TRBV28	TRBJ2-7	TRBD2	-	CASRGGLASYEQYF	TGTGCCAGCCGAGGGGGACTAGCGAGCTACGAGCAGTACTTC
TRBV30	TRBJ2-1	TRBD2	-	CAWSVGLAGGPNEQFF	TGTGCCTGGAGTGTGGGGCTAGCGGGAGGGCCGAATGAGCAGTTCTTC
TRBV29-1	TRBJ1-1	TRBD1	-	CSVDAGTVNTEAFF	TGCAGCGTGGACGCGGGGACAGTGAACACTGAAGCTTTCTTT
TRBV5-6	TRBJ1-5	TRBD1	-	CASSFRTGGNQPQHF	TGTGCCAGCAGCTTCCGGACAGGGGGGAATCAGCCCCAGCATTTT
TRBV7-6	TRBJ2-1	-	-	CASSPRTYNEQFF	TGTGCCAGCAGCCCCCGTACCTACAATGAGCAGTTCTTC
TRBV5-1	TRBJ2-2	-	-	CASSLGVTGELFF	TGCGCCAGCAGCTTGGGGGTTACCGGGGAGCTGTTTTTT
TRBV19	TRBJ1-3	TRBD1	-	CASSMQAGRGHGNTIYF	TGTGCCAGTAGTATGCAAGCGGGCAGGGGGCACGGAAACACCATATATTTT
TRBV7-3	TRBJ2-2	-	-	CASSQQTLGAGELFF	TGTGCCAGCAGCCAGCAGACCTTAGGGGCCGGGGAGCTGTTTTTT
TRBV15	TRBJ1-2	-	-	CATSRGGQPEAGYTF	TGTGCCACCAGCAGAGGTGGACAGCCCGAGGCTGGCTACACCTTC
TRBV7-8	TRBJ2-7	-	once	CASSLERRGSYEQYF	TGTGCCAGCAGCTTAGAAAGGCGGGGCTCCTACGAGCAGTACTTC
TRBV18	TRBJ2-1	-	-	CASSPRGTPGMNEQFF	TGTGCCAGCTCACCTCGCGGGACACCGGGGATGAATGAGCAGTTCTTC
TRBV28	TRBJ2-1	TRBD2	-	CASSFVGTSGSREQFF	TGTGCCAGCAGTTTTGTCGGGACTAGCGGGAGTCGCGAGCAGTTCTTC
TRBV6-5	TRBJ1-2	-	-	CATNRVGANYGYTF	TGTGCCACCAACAGGGTTGGCGCTAACTATGGCTACACCTTC
TRBV7-7	TRBJ2-5	-	-	CASSLGAGQSETQYF	TGTGCTAGCAGCTTAGGGGCGGGACAGAGTGAGACCCAGTACTTC
TRBV28	TRBJ2-7	-	-	CASSGGTSSSYEQYF	TGTGCCAGCAGTGGGGGGACCTCTAGCTCCTACGAGCAGTACTTC
TRBV5-6	TRBJ2-1	-	once	CASSLGTGPSYNEQFF	TGTGCCAGCAGCTTGGGAACGGGCCCTTCCTACAATGAGCAGTTCTTC
TRBV6-1	TRBJ2-5	TRBD1	-	CASSEALRDRGQETQYF	TGTGCCAGCAGTGAAGCCCTCCGGGACAGGGGGCAAGAGACCCAGTACTTC
TRBV10-1	TRBJ2-3	TRBD1	-	CASSESRTLTGELTDTQYF	TGCGCCAGCAGTGAGTCTAGGACTTTGACAGGGGAGTTAACAGATACGCAGTATTTT
TRBV19	TRBJ1-5	TRBD1	-	CASMEDDRDFYSNQPQHF	TGTGCCAGTATGGAGGATGACAGGGACTTTTATAGCAATCAGCCCCAGCATTTT
TRBV4-3	TRBJ1-1	-	-	CASSQDQGNTEAFF	TGCGCCAGCAGCCAAGATCAGGGGAACACTGAAGCTTTCTTT
TRBV11-2	TRBJ1-5	-	-	CASIKPQGSYSNQPQHF	TGTGCCAGCATAAAACCACAGGGATCCTATAGCAATCAGCCCCAGCATTTT
TRBV10-3	TRBJ2-7	TRBD2	-	CAIAGLAEENSYEQYF	TGTGCCATCGCAGGACTAGCGGAAGAGAACTCCTACGAGCAGTACTTC
TRBV9	TRBJ2-7	TRBD2	-	CASSPQDGRVSYEQYF	TGTGCCAGCAGCCCCCAGGACGGGAGGGTCTCCTACGAGCAGTACTTC
TRBV6-5	TRBJ2-5	-	once	CASSLVGATETQYF	TGTGCCAGCAGTTTAGTGGGGGCGACGGAGACCCAGTACTTC
TRBV27	TRBJ2-2	TRBD2	-	CASGPAGGLPGELFF	TGTGCCAGCGGTCCAGCCGGGGGACTACCCGGGGAGCTGTTTTTT
TRBV5-1	TRBJ2-5	-	-	CASSLLDRETQYF	TGCGCCAGCAGCCTACTGGATCGAGAGACCCAGTACTTC
TRBV25-1	TRBJ2-2	TRBD1	-	CASSHRGYTGELFF	TGTGCCAGCAGCCACAGGGGGTACACCGGGGAGCTGTTTTTT
TRBV6-6	TRBJ1-5	-	-	CASTDTAYQPQHF	TGTGCCAGCACGGACACGGCATATCAGCCCCAGCATTTT
TRBV7-3	TRBJ2-2	TRBD2	few	CASSPLAGMNTGELFF	TGTGCCAGCAGCCCGTTAGCGGGAATGAACACCGGGGAGCTGTTTTTT
TRBV28	TRBJ1-5	-	-	CASSLNSNQPQHF	TGTGCCAGCAGTTTGAACAGCAATCAGCCCCAGCATTTT
TRBV2	TRBJ2-5	-	-	CASSENWAAQYF	TGTGCCAGCAGTGAGAACTGGGCGGCCCAGTACTTC
TRBV5-6	TRBJ2-5	-	-	CASWEQGRRTQYF	TGTGCCAGCTGGGAACAGGGCCGAAGGACCCAGTACTTC
TRBV27	TRBJ1-4	-	-	CASSFQGTNEKLFF	TGTGCCAGCAGTTTCCAGGGCACTAATGAAAAACTGTTTTTT
TRBV12-5	TRBJ2-1	TRBD2	-	CASGHLAGGPIEQFF	TGTGCTAGTGGGCATTTAGCGGGAGGGCCGATTGAGCAGTTCTTC